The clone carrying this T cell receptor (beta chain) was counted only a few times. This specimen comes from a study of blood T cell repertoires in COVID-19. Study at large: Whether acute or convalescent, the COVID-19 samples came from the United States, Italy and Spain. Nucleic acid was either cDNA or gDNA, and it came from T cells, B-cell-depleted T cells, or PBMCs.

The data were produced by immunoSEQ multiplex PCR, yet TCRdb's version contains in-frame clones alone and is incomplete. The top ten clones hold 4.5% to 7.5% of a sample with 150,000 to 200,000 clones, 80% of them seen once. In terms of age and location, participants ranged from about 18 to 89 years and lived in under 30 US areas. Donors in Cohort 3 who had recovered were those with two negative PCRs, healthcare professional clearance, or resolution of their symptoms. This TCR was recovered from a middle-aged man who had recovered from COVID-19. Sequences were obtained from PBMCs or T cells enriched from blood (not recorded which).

CDR3 amino acids: CAWSGIQETQYF. The CDR3, as DNA: TGTGCCTGGAGCGGGATACAAGAGACCCAGTACTTC. This chain links TRBV30 with TRBJ2-5; D possibly corresponds to TRBD2 (5 bases). Between the trimmed V and J ends, which lost 3 bases and 2 bases, there was a span of 7 bases. The CDR3 length is 12 residues. CDR1 GTSNPN and CDR2 SVGIG come from the germline V gene (reference sequence).